This passage covers 21 T cell receptor beta chains from one sample sequenced in a study of cytomegalovirus exposure and HLA in healthy donors. The PCR contained 60 Vbeta and 13 Jbeta primers. Method: immunoSEQ multiplex PCR; TCRdb's copy keeps in-frame clones and lacks some. In the table there are approximately 170,000 clones, 68% of which are singletons. Material: PBMCs. Receptors were obtained from a man between 50 and 59 years old in good health and CMV-seronegative.

The chain couples TRBV6-1 to TRBJ2-1; 8 nucleotides agree with TRBD1. The CDR3 contains 15 residues. Germline trimming cut 6 bases from V and 6 bases from J; bases unmatched to any gene: 10. Germline CDR1 and CDR2: MNHNS and SASEGT. DNA for the CDR3: TGTGCCAGCAGCCAACCGGGACAGGCGACCAATGAGCAGTTCTTC. Protein product: CASSQPGQATNEQFF.

Here the CDR3 DNA reads TGTGCCAGCAGCCAAGGCCTAGCGGGGTCTTACTCTGGGGCCAACGTCCTGACTTTC. Residues: CASSQGLAGSYSGANVLTF. This chain uses TRBV4-2 with TRBJ2-6, with 9 bases that match TRBD2. This CDR3 has 19 residues. The junction had 7 bases not matched to a gene; V was cut back by 1 base and J by 0 bases. CDR1 and CDR2 from the germline V gene are LGHNA and YNFKEQ.

This clone came up a few times. The V and J genes are TRBV19 and TRBJ2-7, with 7 positions matching TRBD1. The V segment lost 5 bases and the J segment 1 base; nucleotides outside the gene matches: 5. This CDR3 region has 14 residues. Germline CDR1 reads LNHDA; CDR2 reads SQIVND (reference sequence). CDR3 protein: CASSPRDSSYEQYF. As DNA, the CDR3 is TGTGCCAGTAGTCCCCGGGACAGTTCCTACGAGCAGTACTTC.

The table lists this clone with a few counts. The V gene is TRBV28, the J gene TRBJ1-5; weak D call: TRBD1 (5 bases). Trimming took off 3 bases at V and 9 bases at J, with 18 bases between the two ends. The CDR3 covers 15 residues. In germline, CDR1 is MDHEN, CDR2 SYDVKM. Here the CDR3 reads CASSLSGTGVGPQHF. The CDR3 coding sequence is TGTGCCAGCAGTTTGTCCGGGACTGGCGTGGGGCCCCAGCATTTT.

CDR3 in DNA: TGCGCCAGCAGCTTTTGGGGAGATGGCTACACCTTC. Amino acid sequence: CASSFWGDGYTF. The chain is built from TRBV5-1 and TRBJ1-2, with D hard to call. The ends were cut back, 2 bases at V and 6 bases at J, with 8 bases in the middle. CDR3 size: 12 residues. CDR1 SGHRS and CDR2 YFSETQ come from the germline V gene. The full variable domain, completed using reference TRBV5-1 and TRBJ1-2, is KAGVTQTPRYLIKTRGQQVTLSCSPISGHRSVSWYQQTPGQGLQFLFEYFSETQRNKGNFPGRFSGRQFSNSRSEMNVSTLELGDSALYLCASSFWGDGYTFGSGTRLTVV.

A few counts support this clone. At the DNA level, this CDR3 is encoded by other sequences in the same sample as well. J is TRBJ1-4 and V is TRBV19, with a weak D call TRBD1 (6 bases). Germline V gives CDR1 LNHDA, CDR2 SQIVND (reference sequence). V was cut by 8 bases and J by 0 bases, with 10 bases left in between. This CDR3 is built from 14 residues. The CDR3 spells CASRSGATNEKLFF. The CDR3 nucleotides are TGTGCCAGTCGATCAGGGGCAACTAATGAAAAACTGTTTTTT.

This chain links TRBV28 with TRBJ2-5; TRBD2 matches 14 bases. Germline loops: CDR1 MDHEN, CDR2 SYDVKM. Trimming took 5 bases from V and 2 from J; bases not matched to a gene: 10. This CDR3 spans 18 amino acids. In DNA form, the CDR3 reads TGTGCCAGCAGTCCGGGACTAGCGGGGGCCGCTTTACAAGAGACCCAGTACTTC. Protein: CASSPGLAGAALQETQYF. The whole variable domain, remainder taken from reference TRBV28 and TRBJ2-5, is DVKVTQSSRYLVKRTGEKVFLECVQDMDHENMFWYRQDPGLGLRLIYFSYDVKMKEKGDIPEGYSVSREKKERFSLILESASTNQTSMYLCASSPGLAGAALQETQYFGPGTRLLVL.

The DNA for the CDR3 is TGTGCCAGCAATACAGGGGGGTCCTATAATTCACCCCTCCACTTT. Its protein product is CASNTGGSYNSPLHF. The chain has TRBV13 and TRBJ1-6; TRBD1 agrees at 8 bases. Germline V CDR1 and CDR2: PRHDT, FYEKMQ (reference sequence). The CDR3 consists of 15 residues. V lost 7 bases and J lost 1; bases outside the gene matches: 3.

V gene TRBV25-1 combines with J gene TRBJ2-5; 7 bases match TRBD1. The CDR3 runs 16 residues. The germline V gene encodes CDR1 MGHDK and CDR2 SYGVNS. The V gene end was trimmed by 9 bases and the J gene end by 0 bases; junction bases not matched to a gene: 13. CDR3 region: CASQSNRGRYQETQYF. The CDR3 DNA reads as TGTGCCAGTCAATCCAACAGGGGCCGGTACCAAGAGACCCAGTACTTC.

The chain combines TRBV28 with TRBJ2-7; 8 positions match TRBD2. CDR3 size: 16 residues. Trimming removed 9 bases from V and 0 bases from J; junction bases left unmatched: 13. The germline V gene has CDR1 MDHEN and CDR2 SYDVKM. The CDR3 DNA sequence: TGTGCCAGTAGGGGCGGGGGGATCAGGGGCTCCTACGAGCAGTACTTC. This sequence encodes CASRGGGIRGSYEQYF.

This clone was recorded only once. The V gene is TRBV29-1, the J gene TRBJ2-5, with a weak D call TRBD1 (6 bases). Looked up from germline, CDR1 is SQVTM and CDR2 is ANQGSEA. V dropped 2 bases and J dropped 5 bases, with 12 bases sitting between them. The CDR3 is 13 amino acids. The DNA for the CDR3 is TGCAGCGTTGAAAGGACAGATGGGGAGACCCAGTACTTC. Translating gives CSVERTDGETQYF.

The J gene is TRBJ2-2, the V gene TRBV7-2, with 11 bases matching TRBD2. This CDR3 is built from 16 residues. Trimming took 5 bases from V and 2 from J; bases not matched to a gene: 4. Germline lookup yields CDR1 SGHTA and CDR2 FQGNSA. CDR3 residues: CASSLTSGANTGELFF. The CDR3 nucleotides are TGTGCCAGCAGCCTGACTAGCGGGGCCAACACCGGGGAGCTGTTTTTT.

The rearrangement uses TRBV7-2 and TRBJ2-7, with D unresolved. Trimming stripped 1 base from V and 4 bases from J, with 8 bases between. Germline lookup yields CDR1 SGHTA and CDR2 FQGNSA. There are 13 residues in the CDR3. For the CDR3, the DNA is TGTGCCAGCAGCTTAGATAGCAGATACGAGCAGTACTTC. This gives the protein CASSLDSRYEQYF.

There are a few counts of this clone. The genes are TRBV11-3 and TRBJ2-2, with D possibly matching TRBD2 (5 bases). Trimming stripped 3 bases from V and 10 bases from J, with 15 bases between. The germline CDR1 and CDR2 sequences are SGHNT and YENEEA. The CDR3 covers 14 residues. The CDR3 DNA reads TGTGCCAGCAGCTTTACCTTTTCGGGATCGGAGCTGTTTTTT. It codes for CASSFTFSGSELFF.

The chain has TRBV6-1 and TRBJ2-7; 8 positions match TRBD1. This CDR3 region has 15 residues. V shed 5 bases, J shed 7 bases, and the junction held 13 bases outside the gene matches. Germline-derived CDR1 and CDR2 are MNHNS and SASEGT. The CDR3 loop is CASSLRGTGRGEQYF. The CDR3 DNA sequence: TGTGCCAGCAGTCTCCGGGGGACAGGCAGAGGGGAGCAGTACTTC.

The chain links TRBV9 to TRBJ2-3; 13 bases align to TRBD2. This CDR3 has 18 residues. CDR1 and CDR2 from the germline V gene are SGDLS and YYNGEE. Trimming cost V 0 bases and J 2 bases; bases outside gene matches: 6. CDR3 protein: CASSVDRTSGGYTDTQYF. The CDR3 DNA reads as TGTGCCAGCAGCGTAGATAGGACTAGCGGGGGTTACACAGATACGCAGTATTTT.

V is TRBV29-1 and J is TRBJ2-3, with D possibly matching TRBD2 (5 bases). V lost 4 bases and J 0 bases, leaving 14 bases between the germline ends. Germline lookup yields CDR1 SQVTM and CDR2 ANQGSEA. CDR3 length equals 15 residues. The CDR3 loop is CSVVPGSSSTDTQYF. The CDR3 nucleotides are TGCAGCGTTGTGCCGGGGAGCTCTAGCACAGATACGCAGTATTTT.

The chain joins TRBV10-3 to TRBJ2-7, with TRBD2 matching 9 bases. Germline V lookup: CDR1 ENHRY, CDR2 SYGVKD. The CDR3 loop spans 16 amino acids. J lost 1 base, V lost 3 bases, and 7 bases had no gene match. CDR3 amino acids: CAISDLTSGRSYEQYF. The DNA for the CDR3 is TGTGCCATCAGTGACCTCACTAGCGGGCGTTCCTACGAGCAGTACTTC.

This clone has ten or more counts. The genes are TRBV28 and TRBJ1-2; D may be TRBD1 (6 bases). Germline CDR1 and CDR2: MDHEN and SYDVKM. The V gene lost 10 bases and the J gene lost 5 bases, with 14 bases spanning the gap. There are 12 residues in the CDR3. The CDR3 loop is CATSGRGYGYTF. DNA of the CDR3: TGTGCCACTAGTGGCAGGGGTTATGGCTACACCTTC.

The genes are TRBV19 and TRBJ1-2, with D perhaps matching TRBD1 (6 bases). The germline V and J ends were trimmed by 6 bases and 4 bases, with 18 bases remaining between them. Germline loops: CDR1 LNHDA, CDR2 SQIVND (reference sequence). The CDR3 length is 15 residues. CDR3 sequence reads: CASRPPLGGLYGYTF. The CDR3 DNA reads TGTGCCAGTAGGCCCCCTCTCGGGGGGCTCTATGGCTACACCTTC.

The chain carries TRBV4-3 and TRBJ2-2, with D possibly TRBD1 on 6 matching bases. The CDR3 loop spans 15 amino acids. Germline V gives CDR1 LGHNA, CDR2 YSLEER. V was shortened by 0 bases and J by 5 bases, with 10 bases between the two germline ends. CDR3 coding DNA: TGCGCCAGCAGCCAAGACAGGGGTCCTACCGGGGAGCTGTTTTTT. Protein sequence: CASSQDRGPTGELFF.